This TCR beta chain is from a study of OX40 agonist ivuxolimab in advanced cancers. TCRdb keeps only in-frame clones here, not all; method: immunoSEQ multiplex PCR. The sample includes 57,000 or so clones, 70% to 90% seen only once; the top ten take 4% to 6%. With 0 bases clipped from V and 10 bases from J, the junction kept 10 bases outside the gene matches. The CDR3 sequence is 15 residues long. In germline, CDR1 is SGDLS, CDR2 YYNGEE. Blood sampling was done at baseline, cycle 4 day 1, and cycle 7 day 1. This TCR derives from an adult with an advanced solid tumor such as melanoma, head and neck, liver or kidney cancer. The sequenced sample was CD4+ or CD8+ T cells sorted from blood, obtained in a trial of the OX40 agonist ivuxolimab. The genes are TRBV9 and TRBJ2-7, with TRBD1 matching 10 bases. CDR3 protein: CASSVGSGDRGSQYF. The CDR3 DNA sequence: TGTGCCAGCAGCGTAGGTTCGGGGGACAGGGGAAGTCAGTACTTC.